A single sample gave rise to the 13 T cell receptor beta chains below, sequenced in a study of neurological immune-mediated disorders. A single record per CDR3 protein comes from TCRdb applying MiXCR to the 5' RACE reads. The sample records fewer than 90,000 distinct CDR3 sequences, around 5.2% being singletons. The specimen sequenced was PBMCs. Receptor source: a man between 18 and 35 years old with multiple sclerosis.

This clonotype was found many times. The chain recombines TRBV12-3 or TRBV12-4 with TRBJ2-7, with TRBD1 matching 8 bases. The CDR3 totals 14 residues. Trimming removed 9 bases from V and 1 base from J; junction bases left unmatched: 8. In nucleotides, the CDR3 is TGTGCCAGTGGCCTTCGGACAGGGTCCTACGAGCAGTACTTC. Its translation is CASGLRTGSYEQYF.

This clonotype showed up many times. CDR3 DNA: TGTGCCAGCAGTGAGAAAGGATCCCCAGAGGACACTGAAGCTTTCTTT. It encodes CASSEKGSPEDTEAFF. V and J are TRBV6-4 and TRBJ1-1; D unclear. Germline V gives CDR1 MRHNA, CDR2 SNTAGT. Trimming pared 3 bases from V and 3 bases from J, leaving 17 bases between. CDR3 length equals 16 residues.

This clonotype was detected many times. The chain couples TRBV12-3 or TRBV12-4 to TRBJ1-6; D possibly corresponds to TRBD1 (5 bases). The V gene lost 6 bases and the J gene lost 10 bases, with 13 bases spanning the gap. The CDR3 is 13 residues long. CDR3 loop: CASSRDFRSPLHF. Here the CDR3 DNA reads TGTGCCAGCAGCAGGGATTTTAGATCACCCCTCCACTTT.

This clonotype was observed at least ten times. The chain recombines TRBV29-1 with TRBJ1-1; D unresolved. This CDR3 has 13 residues. V dropped 0 bases and J dropped 1 base, with 6 bases sitting between them. Per germline, CDR1 SQVTM and CDR2 ANQGSEA. CDR3 sequence (DNA): TGCAGCGTTGAAGACCATAAGAACACTGAAGCTTTCTTT. As protein: CSVEDHKNTEAFF.

This clonotype was observed a few times. Just one base apart from a much larger clone, this may be a read error. The genes are TRBV12-1 and TRBJ2-1; the table assigns TRBD1, which was not confirmed against the DNA. TRBV12-1 is assigned pseudogene status. The CDR3 has 14 amino acids. The CDR3 DNA reads TGTGCCAGCAGCTTTCTGGTGGGCGGCAATGAGCAGTTCTTC. Translated, it gives CASSFLVGGNEQFF.

This clonotype was seen at least ten times. J is TRBJ2-2 and V is TRBV5-1, with D tentatively TRBD2 (6 bases). The CDR3 has 13 residues. CDR1 and CDR2 from the germline V gene are SGHRS and YFSETQ. Trimming removed 2 bases at V and 6 bases at J, with 8 bases between. CDR3 sequence reads: CASSFTGAGELFF. The CDR3 DNA sequence: TGCGCCAGCAGCTTCACGGGGGCCGGGGAGCTGTTTTTT.

This clonotype showed up many times. The chain has TRBV6-2 or TRBV6-3 and TRBJ1-2; the match to TRBD1 covers 7 bases. The CDR3 covers 18 residues. The junction had 20 bases not matched to a gene; V was cut back by 6 bases and J by 4 bases. CDR1 and CDR2 (germline): MNHEY, SVGEGT. DNA of the CDR3: TGTGCCAGCAGCAAAGGTTCCCGGAGGGGGCTTTTCGGCTATGGCTACACCTTC. This gives the protein CASSKGSRRGLFGYGYTF.

The table lists this clonotype with many counts. The rearrangement joins TRBV5-6 to TRBJ2-7, with TRBD1 as a possible D gene (6 bases). In germline, CDR1 is SGHDT, CDR2 YYEEEE. The ends were cut back, 2 bases at V and 1 base at J, with 7 bases in the middle. The CDR3 has 13 residues. CDR3 in DNA: TGTGCCAGCAGCTTCGGACAGTCCTACGAGCAGTACTTC. It encodes CASSFGQSYEQYF.

This clonotype was recorded many times. V gene TRBV24-1 combines with J gene TRBJ2-7; TRBD1 agrees at 9 bases. The CDR3 loop spans 16 amino acids. V lost 5 bases and J lost 3; bases outside the gene matches: 10. Germline lookup yields CDR1 KGHDR and CDR2 SFDVKD. The CDR3 nucleotides are TGTGCCACCAGTGTCAACACCGGGACAGGGCACTACGAGCAGTACTTC. Its translation is CATSVNTGTGHYEQYF.

This clonotype came up many times. The chain is built from TRBV3-1 and TRBJ1-5; D is unresolved. The CDR3 extends over 14 amino acids. V shed 1 base and J shed 5 bases, with 9 bases lying between them. Germline CDR1 LGHDT, CDR2 YNNKEL (reference sequence). The CDR3: CASSQAILDQPQHF. The CDR3 nucleotides are TGTGCCAGCAGCCAAGCCATTTTAGATCAGCCCCAGCATTTT.

With respect to this clonotype: An end of the junction differs from the germline gene, which may be a read error. This sequence joins TRBV20-1 and TRBJ1-5; the D is unclear. The CDR3 loop spans 13 amino acids. Germline assignment: CDR1 DFQATT and CDR2 SNEGSKA (reference sequence). The CDR3 nucleotides are TGCAGTGCTAGAGTAGGTGTAGGTCAGCCCCAGAATTTT. Protein product: CSARVGVGQPQNF.

The rearrangement links TRBV12-3 or TRBV12-4 to TRBJ2-1, with D possibly matching TRBD2 (6 bases). V was pared by 2 bases and J by 2 bases, with 13 bases between. This CDR3 comprises 16 residues. CDR3 residues: CASSLRGSGPYNEQFF. The CDR3, as DNA: TGTGCCAGCAGTTTAAGAGGTAGCGGACCCTACAATGAGCAGTTCTTC.

This clonotype was recorded many times. The V gene is TRBV10-3, the J gene TRBJ2-2; no reliable D call. This CDR3 has 17 residues. Germline V gives CDR1 ENHRY, CDR2 SYGVKD. V was trimmed by 3 bases and J by 4 bases, leaving 18 bases between them. The CDR3 loop reads CAISEGLGLLVTGELFF. The CDR3 DNA reads as TGTGCCATCAGTGAAGGTCTCGGCCTTTTAGTCACCGGGGAGCTGTTTTTT.